This T cell receptor (beta chain) was identified in a study of blood T cell repertoires in COVID-19. TCRdb's table, derived via immunoSEQ multiplex PCR, lists solely in-frame clones and lacks some. This table holds approximately 65,000 clones, about three quarters found once. V lost 0 bases and J 5 bases, leaving 19 bases between the germline ends. The CDR3 contains 17 residues. The germline V gene has CDR1 LGHDT and CDR2 YNNKEL (reference sequence). Sequencing input: peripheral blood. This receptor was identified in a man aged 80 or over with acute or convalescent COVID-19. This chain joins TRBV3-1 (or the pseudogene TRBV3-2) and TRBJ2-5; D is perhaps TRBD1 (6 bases). The CDR3 nucleotides are TGTGCCAGCAGCCAAGAAGGGGGACACTTAACAGGGGAGACCCAGTACTTC. This encodes CASSQEGGHLTGETQYF.